The source of this TCR beta chain is a study of blood T cell repertoires in COVID-19. Study background: There were acute and convalescent COVID-19 samples, and they came from the United States, Italy and Spain.

Donors in Cohort 3 who had recovered were those with two negative PCRs, healthcare professional clearance, or resolution of their symptoms. Looked up from germline, CDR1 is SGHVS and CDR2 is FQNEAQ. V was cut by 1 base and J by 2 bases, with 8 bases left in between. This CDR3 has 14 residues. The assay was immunoSEQ multiplex PCR, and TCRdb's table has in-frame clones only and misses some. This repertoire shows about 320,000 clones, around nine tenths found once; its top ten account for 4.5% to 7%. The rearrangement uses TRBV7-8 and TRBJ2-5; no clear D. The sequence was obtained from a woman aged 30 to 39 who had recovered from COVID-19. Material: PBMCs or T cells enriched from blood (not recorded which). CDR3 region: CASSLVGLQETQYF. CDR3 sequence (DNA): TGTGCCAGCAGCTTAGTTGGCTTACAAGAGACCCAGTACTTC.